This is a list of T cell receptor beta chains from one sample in a study of STAT5B mutations in CD4+ large granular lymphocyte leukemia. Sequenced by immunoSEQ multiplex PCR; TCRdb stores in-frame clones only, minus some. Here the sample spans 25,000 to 35,000 clones, around four fifths being singletons. The sequencing input was CD4+ T cells from blood buffy coats. The receptor set was obtained from a human donor in good health. Both conserved end residues are part of each CDR3. The order of the fields is J gene, V gene, D gene, clone size, CDR3 protein, CDR3 DNA. A D gene is named only where the DNA matches it firmly. Clone size appears in some rows only: once, few, many, or a class for an expanded clone.

TRBJ1-2 | TRBV5-4 | TRBD1 | - | CASSLPRQGNTGYTF | TGTGCCAGCAGCTTGCCCAGACAGGGGAACACGGGCTACACCTTC
TRBJ2-5 | TRBV7-9 | - | - | CASSLMGGQETQYF | TGTGCCAGCAGTCTAATGGGGGGCCAAGAGACCCAGTACTTC
TRBJ2-7 | TRBV4-1 | TRBD2 | - | CASSRPGRARGEQYF | TGCGCCAGCAGCCGTCCCGGGAGGGCGAGGGGGGAGCAGTACTTC
TRBJ2-3 | TRBV4-3 | - | - | CASSQAEGTDTQYF | TGCGCCAGCAGCCAAGCGGAGGGGACAGATACGCAGTATTTT
TRBJ2-2 | TRBV19 | - | - | CASSFGTGNTGELFF | TGTGCCAGTAGTTTCGGGACTGGGAACACCGGGGAGCTGTTTTTT
TRBJ1-1 | TRBV6-6 | - | - | CASSYWGLNTEAFF | TGTGCCAGCAGTTATTGGGGACTGAACACTGAAGCTTTCTTT
TRBJ1-1 | TRBV28 | - | - | CASSSPGGANTEAFF | TGTGCCAGCAGTTCCCCGGGGGGGGCGAACACTGAAGCTTTCTTT
TRBJ2-7 | TRBV5-1 | TRBD2 | - | CASSLAAGGTTEQYF | TGCGCCAGCAGCTTGGCGGCGGGGGGGACGACCGAGCAGTACTTC
TRBJ2-1 | TRBV4-2 | - | - | CASSPDLGGSYNEQFF | TGTGCCAGCAGCCCGGATCTGGGGGGCTCCTACAATGAGCAGTTCTTC
TRBJ2-1 | TRBV19 | - | - | CASSIEMLGGPYNEQFF | TGTGCCAGTAGTATAGAAATGTTAGGGGGGCCCTACAATGAGCAGTTCTTC
TRBJ2-5 | TRBV4-1 | - | - | CASSQEWGRETQYF | TGCGCCAGCAGCCAAGAGTGGGGCAGAGAGACCCAGTACTTC
TRBJ1-5 | TRBV7-2 | - | - | CASGAMGNQPQHF | TGTGCCTCTGGGGCGATGGGAAATCAGCCCCAGCATTTT
TRBJ1-5 | TRBV28 | - | - | CASSRGGGRGIYSNQPQHF | TGTGCCAGCTCCCGGGGTGGGGGACGGGGGATATATAGCAATCAGCCCCAGCATTTT
TRBJ1-5 | TRBV6-1 | - | few | CASNSYSNQPQHF | TGTGCCAGCAATAGCTATAGCAATCAGCCCCAGCATTTT
TRBJ2-3 | TRBV11-2 | - | - | CASSLTPESADTQYF | TGTGCCAGCAGCTTAACGCCCGAATCAGCAGATACGCAGTATTTT
TRBJ2-3 | TRBV4-1 | - | - | CASSQSQGTSTDTQYF | TGCGCCAGCAGCCAATCCCAAGGGACCTCCACAGATACGCAGTATTTT
TRBJ1-1 | TRBV19 | - | - | CASSFPMGNTEAFF | TGTGCCAGTAGTTTCCCTATGGGGAACACTGAAGCTTTCTTT
TRBJ2-1 | TRBV28 | TRBD1 | - | CASSLPGQGYNEQFF | TGTGCCAGCAGTTTACCGGGACAGGGTTACAATGAGCAGTTCTTC
TRBJ2-7 | TRBV19 | - | few | CASSPRRQPTYEQYF | TGTGCCAGTAGCCCTCGCAGACAGCCCACCTACGAGCAGTACTTC
TRBJ2-7 | TRBV11-2 | - | - | CASSPLGITYEQYF | TGTGCCAGCAGCCCACTAGGGATTACCTACGAGCAGTACTTC
TRBJ2-1 | TRBV7-2 | TRBD2 | - | CASSLGASGGYNEQFF | TGTGCCAGCAGCTTAGGAGCTAGCGGGGGCTACAATGAGCAGTTCTTC
TRBJ1-2 | TRBV12-2 | - | - | CASRLVPGGSRYGYTF | TGTGCAAGTCGCTTAGTCCCTGGAGGAAGCCGCTATGGCTACACCTTC